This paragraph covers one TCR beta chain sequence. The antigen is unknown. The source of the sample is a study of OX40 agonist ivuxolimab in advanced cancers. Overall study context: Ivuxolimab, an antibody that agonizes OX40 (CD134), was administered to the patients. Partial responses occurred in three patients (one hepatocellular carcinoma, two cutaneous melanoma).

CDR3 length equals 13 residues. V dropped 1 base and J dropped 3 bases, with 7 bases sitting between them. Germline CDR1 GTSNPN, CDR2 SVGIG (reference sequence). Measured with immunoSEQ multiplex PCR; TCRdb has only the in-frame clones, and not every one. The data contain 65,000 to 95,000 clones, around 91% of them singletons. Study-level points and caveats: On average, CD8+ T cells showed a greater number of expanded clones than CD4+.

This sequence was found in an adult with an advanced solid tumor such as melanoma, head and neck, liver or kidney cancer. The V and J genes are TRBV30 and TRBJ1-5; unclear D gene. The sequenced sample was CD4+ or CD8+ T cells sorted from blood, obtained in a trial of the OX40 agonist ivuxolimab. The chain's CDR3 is CAWSERFNQPQHF. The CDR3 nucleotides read TGTGCCTGGAGTGAGAGGTTCAATCAGCCCCAGCATTTT.